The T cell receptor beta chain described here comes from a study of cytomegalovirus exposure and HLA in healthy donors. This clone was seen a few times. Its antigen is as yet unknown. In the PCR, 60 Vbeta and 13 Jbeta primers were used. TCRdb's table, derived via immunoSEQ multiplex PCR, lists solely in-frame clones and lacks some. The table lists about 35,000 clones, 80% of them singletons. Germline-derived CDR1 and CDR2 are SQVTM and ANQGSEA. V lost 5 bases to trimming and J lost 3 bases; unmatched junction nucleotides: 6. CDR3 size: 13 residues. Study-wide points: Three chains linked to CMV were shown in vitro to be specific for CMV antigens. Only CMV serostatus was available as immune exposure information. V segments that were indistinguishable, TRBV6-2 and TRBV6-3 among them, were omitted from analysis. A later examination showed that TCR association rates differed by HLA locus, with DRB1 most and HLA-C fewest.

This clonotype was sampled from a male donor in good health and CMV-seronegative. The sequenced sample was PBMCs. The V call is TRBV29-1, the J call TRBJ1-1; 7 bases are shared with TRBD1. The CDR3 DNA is TGCAGCGTTCAGGGGGGCCAGTACACTGAAGCTTTCTTT. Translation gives CSVQGGQYTEAFF.